The rows below give T cell receptor beta chains drawn from one sample of a study of Ad26.COV2.S vaccination and SARS-CoV-2 variants. Produced via immunoSEQ multiplex PCR; TCRdb's table is partial and in-frame only. The sample includes hundreds of thousands of clones, about nine tenths of them seen just once. Material: peripheral blood, obtained in a trial of Ad26.COV2.S vaccine versus placebo. Every receptor here comes from a person between 18 and 65 years old who received the Ad26.COV2.S COVID-19 vaccine or a placebo. Each CDR3 is given with its conserved first and last residue. D genes are given only for firm matches. Not all rows give a size; the values are once, few, many and, for expanded clones, a class.

abundance | len | j_gene | d_gene | v_gene | CDR3aa | CDR3nt
- | 13 | TRBJ1-2 | - | TRBV6-5 | CASSYARNYGYTF | TGTGCCAGCAGTTACGCCAGGAACTATGGCTACACCTTC
- | 15 | TRBJ2-1 | TRBD2 | TRBV7-9 | CASSFSGLSYNEQFF | TGTGCCAGCAGCTTTAGCGGGCTCTCCTACAATGAGCAGTTCTTC
- | 14 | TRBJ1-6 | - | TRBV19 | CASKESSYNSPLHF | TGTGCCAGTAAAGAGAGCTCCTATAATTCACCCCTCCACTTT
- | 15 | TRBJ2-1 | - | TRBV5-6 | CASSLEGGPHNEQFF | TGTGCCAGCAGCTTGGAAGGGGGGCCCCACAATGAGCAGTTCTTC
- | 13 | TRBJ1-1 | TRBD1 | TRBV5-4 | CASLGTENTEAFF | TGTGCCAGCCTCGGGACAGAGAACACTGAAGCTTTCTTT
- | 13 | TRBJ1-1 | - | TRBV12-3/TRBV12-4 | CASSFPGRTEAFF | TGTGCCAGCAGTTTTCCGGGTCGTACTGAAGCTTTCTTT
- | 14 | TRBJ2-3 | - | TRBV6-6 | CASSYIPPTDTQYF | TGTGCCAGCAGTTACATTCCTCCCACAGATACGCAGTATTTT
- | 15 | TRBJ2-1 | TRBD1 | TRBV30 | CAWSEDRDNYNEQFF | TGTGCCTGGAGTGAGGACAGGGACAATTACAATGAGCAGTTCTTC
- | 14 | TRBJ2-7 | TRBD2 | TRBV3-1/TRBV3-2 | CASSKGSGGYEQYF | TGTGCCAGCAGCAAAGGAAGCGGGGGATACGAGCAGTACTTC
- | 12 | TRBJ1-1 | - | TRBV4-2 | CASSPSLDEAFF | TGTGCCAGCAGCCCATCGTTGGATGAAGCTTTCTTT
- | 15 | TRBJ2-2 | - | TRBV7-2 | CASSLNRANTGELFF | TGTGCCAGCAGCTTGAACAGGGCGAACACCGGGGAGCTGTTTTTT
- | 15 | TRBJ1-2 | TRBD1 | TRBV30 | CAWSAFTGGGYGYTF | TGTGCCTGGAGTGCCTTCACAGGGGGCGGCTATGGCTACACCTTC
once | 16 | TRBJ1-4 | TRBD1 | TRBV5-6 | CASSYRTGGFNEKLFF | TGTGCCAGCAGTTACCGGACAGGAGGATTTAATGAAAAACTGTTTTTT
- | 12 | TRBJ2-3 | - | TRBV6-5 | CARSASTDTQYF | TGTGCCAGGTCCGCTAGCACAGATACGCAGTATTTT
- | 15 | TRBJ1-5 | - | TRBV6-5 | CATSSAGASNQPQHF | TGTGCCACCTCCAGTGCGGGCGCTAGCAATCAGCCCCAGCATTTT
- | 13 | TRBJ2-5 | TRBD1 | TRBV10-3 | CAIRGQDQETQYF | TGTGCCATCAGAGGACAGGACCAAGAGACCCAGTACTTC
- | 16 | TRBJ1-3 | - | TRBV18 | CASSPPGQFAGNTIYF | TGTGCCAGCTCACCCCCCGGACAGTTCGCTGGAAACACCATATATTTT
- | 18 | TRBJ1-2 | - | TRBV29-1 | CSVEDRRGGTQNNYGYTF | TGCAGCGTTGAAGATCGGAGGGGGGGAACTCAGAATAACTATGGCTACACCTTC
- | 13 | TRBJ2-7 | - | TRBV27 | CASPGALPYEQYF | TGTGCCTCCCCAGGGGCCCTCCCCTACGAGCAGTACTTC
- | 15 | TRBJ2-5 | TRBD1 | TRBV14 | CASSRMTGSGETQYF | TGTGCCAGCAGCCGTATGACAGGGAGTGGGGAGACCCAGTACTTC
- | 13 | TRBJ2-3 | - | TRBV29-1 | CITGAVLTDTQYF | TGCATAACTGGGGCGGTCCTCACAGATACGCAGTATTTT
- | 13 | TRBJ1-1 | - | TRBV6-5 | CASNLGQNTEAFF | TGTGCCAGCAACCTAGGCCAGAACACTGAAGCTTTCTTT
few | 17 | TRBJ1-5 | - | TRBV27 | CASSPAGGLGGNQPQHF | TGTGCCAGCAGTCCTGCTGGGGGCCTCGGAGGCAATCAGCCCCAGCATTTT
- | 12 | TRBJ1-2 | - | TRBV7-9 | CASSPEGKGYTF | TGTGCCAGCAGCCCAGAGGGGAAGGGCTACACCTTC
- | 17 | TRBJ1-5 | TRBD1 | TRBV5-6 | CASSSTGGQFPNQPQHF | TGTGCCAGCAGCTCGACAGGGGGACAGTTTCCCAATCAGCCCCAGCATTTT
- | 11 | TRBJ1-1 | - | TRBV20-1 | CSALGALEAFF | TGCAGTGCCTTGGGGGCTCTTGAAGCTTTCTTT
few | 12 | TRBJ1-1 | - | TRBV5-1 | CASSLRDTEAFF | TGCGCCAGCAGCTTACGTGACACTGAAGCTTTCTTT
- | 14 | TRBJ1-6 | TRBD1 | TRBV7-6 | CASSTGQLNSPLHF | TGTGCCAGCAGCACGGGACAGTTAAATTCACCCCTCCACTTT
- | 17 | TRBJ2-1 | - | TRBV7-6 | CASSPQGLHTHYNEQFF | TGTGCCAGCAGCCCCCAGGGACTTCACACGCACTACAATGAGCAGTTCTTC
- | 13 | TRBJ1-2 | - | TRBV3-1/TRBV3-2 | CASSPPVKWGYTF | TGTGCCAGCAGCCCACCGGTCAAGTGGGGCTACACCTTC
- | 15 | TRBJ1-1 | TRBD1 | TRBV6-1 | CASSFSQGTNTEAFF | TGTGCCAGCAGCTTTTCACAGGGGACGAACACTGAAGCTTTCTTT
- | 12 | TRBJ2-5 | - | TRBV9 | CASSGTQETQYF | TGTGCCAGCAGCGGAACCCAAGAGACCCAGTACTTC
- | 14 | TRBJ2-1 | TRBD2 | TRBV27 | CASSLWGGEVEQFF | TGTGCCAGCAGTTTATGGGGGGGAGAAGTTGAGCAGTTCTTC
- | 14 | TRBJ2-7 | TRBD1 | TRBV6-2/TRBV6-3 | CASSLQGKPYEQYF | TGTGCCAGCAGTCTACAGGGGAAACCCTACGAGCAGTACTTC
- | 15 | TRBJ1-5 | - | TRBV5-8 | CASSKDGASNQPQHF | TGTGCCAGCAGCAAGGACGGGGCTAGCAATCAGCCCCAGCATTTT
- | 14 | TRBJ1-6 | - | TRBV7-9 | CASIRGAGNSPLHF | TGTGCCAGCATCAGAGGGGCCGGTAATTCACCCCTCCACTTT
- | 14 | TRBJ2-2 | - | TRBV5-4 | CASSFVGNTGELFF | TGTGCCAGCAGCTTTGTCGGGAACACCGGGGAGCTGTTTTTT
- | 10 | TRBJ1-1 | - | TRBV29-1 | CSVSDTEAFF | TGCAGCGTTTCCGACACTGAAGCTTTCTTT
- | 18 | TRBJ2-2 | TRBD2 | TRBV27 | CASSLSWGRAGYTGELFF | TGTGCCAGCAGTTTATCGTGGGGGAGGGCGGGGTACACCGGGGAGCTGTTTTTT
- | 14 | TRBJ1-3 | - | TRBV30 | CAWTPGSPGNTIYF | TGTGCCTGGACCCCCGGGTCCCCTGGAAACACCATATATTTT
- | 14 | TRBJ1-4 | - | TRBV5-6 | CASSWGLSNEKLFF | TGTGCCAGCAGCTGGGGGCTTTCTAATGAAAAACTGTTTTTT
- | 19 | TRBJ1-5 | TRBD1 | TRBV14 | CASSQETGQGTYSNQPQHF | TGTGCCAGCAGCCAAGAGACGGGACAGGGGACTTATAGCAATCAGCCCCAGCATTTT
- | 13 | TRBJ2-7 | TRBD1 | TRBV5-1 | CASSLEGAGEQYF | TGCGCCAGCAGCTTGGAGGGGGCAGGCGAGCAGTACTTC
- | 13 | TRBJ1-2 | - | TRBV18 | CASSPRGQYGYTF | TGTGCCAGCTCACCACGGGGGCAATATGGCTACACCTTC
- | 14 | TRBJ2-3 | TRBD1 | TRBV30 | CAWSPGGSTDTQYF | TGTGCCTGGAGTCCAGGGGGTAGCACAGATACGCAGTATTTT
- | 14 | TRBJ2-5 | - | TRBV30 | CAWSVRGGEETQYF | TGTGCCTGGAGTGTACGCGGGGGCGAAGAGACCCAGTACTTC
- | 15 | TRBJ2-7 | TRBD1 | TRBV29-1 | CSVEMETGGTYEQYF | TGCAGCGTTGAAATGGAGACAGGGGGCACGTACGAGCAGTACTTC
- | 14 | TRBJ2-7 | - | TRBV18 | CASSISGRPYEQYF | TGTGCCAGCTCAATATCGGGACGACCCTACGAGCAGTACTTC
- | 13 | TRBJ1-1 | TRBD1 | TRBV9 | CASSVGGQAEAFF | TGTGCCAGCAGCGTAGGAGGACAGGCTGAAGCTTTCTTT
- | 13 | TRBJ2-7 | - | TRBV19 | CASSRGLNYEQYF | TGTGCCAGTAGCCGAGGACTAAACTACGAGCAGTACTTC
- | 13 | TRBJ1-2 | - | TRBV27 | CASRAGTNYGYTF | TGTGCCAGCCGGGCGGGGACTAACTATGGCTACACCTTC
- | 15 | TRBJ1-1 | - | TRBV11-3 | CASSLGAGTNTEAFF | TGTGCCAGCAGCTTAGGGGCGGGCACGAACACTGAAGCTTTCTTT